Each of the 21 T cell receptor beta chains below was sequenced from the same sample in a study of cytomegalovirus exposure and HLA in healthy donors. Primers for the PCR totalled 60 Vbeta and 13 Jbeta. Libraries were prepared by immunoSEQ multiplex PCR; TCRdb keeps only in-frame clonotypes and omits some of them. Of 100,000 or so clones in the sample, 70% to 80% were seen once. Material: PBMCs. The source is a man aged 25 to 40 in good health and CMV-seronegative.

This clone came up a few times. As DNA, the CDR3 is TGCGCCAGCAGCTTGGGGACTAGCCGAGACAATGAGCAGTTCTTC. Encoded protein: CASSLGTSRDNEQFF. V and J are TRBV5-1 and TRBJ2-1; 8 bases line up with TRBD2. V dropped 0 bases and J dropped 5; count of bases not matched to a gene: 4. This CDR3 region has 15 residues. Germline-derived CDR1 and CDR2 are SGHRS and YFSETQ.

The chain joins TRBV2 to TRBJ1-6, with 9 bases aligning to TRBD1. The CDR3 has 14 residues. J gave up 7 bases and V 6 bases, and 4 bases lay outside the gene matches. CDR1 is SNHLY, CDR2 FYNNEI, per germline. Here the CDR3 reads CASRDRGGNSPLHF. The CDR3 DNA sequence: TGTGCCAGCAGGGACAGGGGAGGCAATTCACCCCTCCACTTT.

The chain joins TRBV4-2 to TRBJ2-5; D is unclear. The V and J ends lost 1 base and 1 base respectively, with 10 bases between them. The length of the CDR3 is 15 residues. The V gene's germline CDR1 is LGHNA and CDR2 YNFKEQ. The CDR3 nucleotides read TGTGCCAGCAGCCAAGCGACCGACATCCAAGAGACCCAGTACTTC. Protein sequence: CASSQATDIQETQYF.

The rearrangement joins TRBV7-2 to TRBJ1-1; 9 nucleotides agree with TRBD1. Losses at the gene ends were 1 base for V and 6 bases for J; bases not matched to a gene: 6. The CDR3 covers 15 residues. CDR1 SGHTA and CDR2 FQGNSA come from the germline V gene. The CDR3 DNA reads as TGTGCCAGCAGCTTAGTAGGACAGGGGTCTTCTGAAGCTTTCTTT. Residues: CASSLVGQGSSEAFF.

This clone occurred a few times. The V gene is TRBV10-1, the J gene TRBJ1-1; D gene uncertain. Germline CDR1 is WNHNN and CDR2 is SYGVQD (reference sequence). The V end lost 0 bases, the J end lost 2 bases, and 7 bases lay between the germline ends. This CDR3 is built from 14 residues. CDR3 nucleotides: TGCGCCAGCAGTGAGTCGGAGATTAACACTGAAGCTTTCTTT. Translation gives CASSESEINTEAFF.

This clone was picked up a small number of times. CDR3 DNA: TGTGCCAGCAGTGAAAATTTCTCAGATACGCAGTATTTT. As protein: CASSENFSDTQYF. The rearrangement uses TRBV6-1 and TRBJ2-3; the D is unclear. This CDR3 is built from 13 residues. Per the germline V gene, CDR1 is MNHNS and CDR2 is SASEGT. Trimming pared 2 bases from V and 4 bases from J, leaving 7 bases between.

V gene TRBV29-1 combines with J gene TRBJ1-4, with 9 bases matching TRBD1. The ends lost 2 bases at V and 4 bases at J; junction bases unmatched: 5. Germline V CDR1 and CDR2: SQVTM, ANQGSEA. The CDR3 runs to 15 residues. CDR3 protein: CSVESPGQGNEKLFF. The CDR3 bases are TGCAGCGTTGAATCTCCGGGACAGGGTAATGAAAAACTGTTTTTT.

This clone has just one count. The chain couples TRBV7-7 to TRBJ2-2; 8 bases are a match to TRBD2. The J segment lost 4 bases and the V segment lost 5 bases, leaving 9 bases of the junction unmatched. This CDR3 is built from 16 residues. CDR1 SSHAT and CDR2 FNYEAQ come from the germline V gene (reference sequence). CDR3 in DNA: TGTGCCAGCAGCACTAGCGGAGGAGGGGGCACCGGGGAGCTGTTTTTT. Protein sequence: CASSTSGGGGTGELFF.

This clone was seen just once. This sequence joins TRBV27 and TRBJ2-3, with D tentatively TRBD2 (6 bases). The CDR3 is 16 amino acids. CDR1 is MNHEY and CDR2 is SMNVEV in the germline V gene (reference sequence). V dropped 3 bases and J dropped 4 bases, with 17 bases sitting between them. As DNA, the CDR3 is TGTGCCAGCAGTTTGGGATGGCGGGGAGCTTCAGATACGCAGTATTTT. This sequence encodes CASSLGWRGASDTQYF.

DNA for the CDR3: TGTGCCAGCTCATCTGGGACAGGTTGGCAGCCCCAGCATTTT. This codes for CASSSGTGWQPQHF. The gene calls are TRBV18 and TRBJ1-5; TRBD1 matches 8 bases. Per germline, CDR1 KGHSH and CDR2 LQKENI. The CDR3 extends over 14 amino acids. V shed 5 bases and J 7 bases; nucleotides not matched to a gene: 7.

The J gene is TRBJ1-3, the V gene TRBV23-1, with TRBD1 matching 7 bases. TRBV23-1 is assigned to the ORF class and has an uncertain function. Trimming took 9 bases from V and 2 from J; bases not matched to a gene: 4. The CDR3 runs to 13 residues. The CDR3 DNA is TGCGCCAGGGTGACAGGGCCTGGAAACACCATATATTTT. It encodes CARVTGPGNTIYF.

V gene TRBV28 combines with J gene TRBJ1-2; weak D call: TRBD1 (5 bases). There are 13 residues in the CDR3. Germline CDR1 and CDR2: MDHEN and SYDVKM. V lost 2 bases to trimming and J lost 6 bases, with 10 bases between them. For the CDR3, the DNA is TGTGCCAGCAGTTTAGGGGCGTGGAATGGCTACACCTTC. It specifies CASSLGAWNGYTF.

The chain joins TRBV7-3 to TRBJ2-7; 7 bases align to TRBD1. With V trimmed by 2 bases and J by 1 base, 2 bases remained unmatched. This CDR3 region has 14 residues. CDR1 is SGHTA, CDR2 FQGTGA, per germline. The CDR3 sequence is CASSLGTESYEQYF. As DNA, the CDR3 is TGTGCCAGCAGCTTAGGGACAGAATCCTACGAGCAGTACTTC.

The chain employs TRBV7-2 and TRBJ2-7; a possible D gene is TRBD1 (6 bases). V was trimmed by 1 base and J by 2 bases, leaving 12 bases between them. The length of the CDR3 is 15 residues. Looked up from germline, CDR1 is SGHTA and CDR2 is FQGNSA. The CDR3 sequence is CASSLGGSGAYEQYF. The DNA for the CDR3 is TGTGCCAGCAGCTTAGGGGGGTCAGGGGCCTACGAGCAGTACTTC.

This CDR3 is CASSLGSSGGNTGELFF. The CDR3 DNA reads as TGTGCCAGCAGCTTAGGATCTAGCGGGGGGAACACCGGGGAGCTGTTTTTT. This chain links TRBV5-4 with TRBJ2-2; TRBD2 matches 10 bases. The germline CDR1 and CDR2 sequences are SGHNT and YYREEE (reference sequence). With 2 bases clipped from V and 1 base from J, the junction kept 5 bases outside the gene matches. The CDR3 loop spans 17 amino acids.

In its sample, this clone was seen once. In DNA, the CDR3 is TGTGCCAGCAGTTTGGTCCGGGACAGGGACAATGAGCAGTTCTTC. It yields the protein CASSLVRDRDNEQFF. The chain links TRBV27 to TRBJ2-1; 9 bases line up with TRBD1. V trimming: 3 bases; J trimming: 5 bases; junction bases outside the gene matches: 5. Germline V gives CDR1 MNHEY, CDR2 SMNVEV (reference sequence). The CDR3 covers 15 residues.

The rearrangement uses TRBV6-5 and TRBJ2-7; 7 nucleotides align to TRBD2. Germline trimming cut 4 bases from V and 0 bases from J; bases unmatched to any gene: 6. Germline CDR1 is MNHEY and CDR2 is SVGAGI. The CDR3 covers 15 residues. This CDR3 reads CASSSKAGLSYEQYF. CDR3 nucleotides: TGTGCCAGCAGTTCCAAAGCGGGGCTCTCCTACGAGCAGTACTTC.

This chain uses TRBV6-6 with TRBJ1-1, with D possibly being TRBD1 (5 bases). The CDR3 totals 14 residues. The germline V gene encodes CDR1 MNHNY and CDR2 SVGAGI (reference sequence). Trimming removed 0 bases at V and 5 bases at J, with 10 bases between. The CDR3 DNA reads as TGTGCCAGCAGTTACTCTAACCAGGGTACTGAAGCTTTCTTT. Amino acids: CASSYSNQGTEAFF.

This sequence joins TRBV7-2 and TRBJ2-7, with 8 bases identical to TRBD2. The CDR3 sequence is 15 residues long. Germline V lookup: CDR1 SGHTA, CDR2 FQGNSA. The ends lost 6 bases at V and 6 bases at J; junction bases unmatched: 13. The DNA of the CDR3 is TGTGCCAGCAGTTTTGGAGGGACTAGTGCTCTCGAGCAGTACTTC. It codes for CASSFGGTSALEQYF.

J is TRBJ2-3 and V is TRBV28, with 9 bases lining up with TRBD2. V dropped 7 bases and J dropped 3; count of bases not matched to a gene: 5. The CDR3 sequence is 14 residues long. Germline lookup yields CDR1 MDHEN and CDR2 SYDVKM. CDR3 nucleotides: TGTGCCAGCATCGCGGGAGGGAGGACAGATACGCAGTATTTT. Translated, it gives CASIAGGRTDTQYF.

The rearrangement joins TRBV14 to TRBJ2-7, with 10 bases identical to TRBD2. V gave up 8 bases and J gave up 4 bases; unmatched junction bases: 2. The CDR3 consists of 12 residues. The germline CDR1 and CDR2 sequences are SGHDN and FVKESK. The CDR3 DNA reads as TGTGCCAGCGGACTAGCGGTATACGAGCAGTACTTC. It yields the protein CASGLAVYEQYF.